This T cell receptor (beta chain) was profiled in a study of cytomegalovirus exposure and HLA in healthy donors (TCRdb year 2017). Study-wide context: In an earlier analysis of some 550 of the donors, 276 Gb of sequence data and 90 million to 120 million unique TCR beta sequences from about 179 million T cells were reported. The study used immunosequencing to profile the T cell repertoires of 666 subjects and linked those repertoires to cytomegalovirus serostatus. A separate validation cohort of roughly 130 different subjects was used in addition to the roughly 670-subject first cohort. Among almost 400 genotyped donors of the cohort, an average of around 240,000 unique TCR beta nucleotide sequences were sequenced per donor, 15% to 20% of them non-productive. In a later analysis, previously published TCR beta repertoires from about 640 donors were re-analyzed and high-resolution HLA genotyping was added so that TCR occurrence patterns could be studied. To decide whether each TCR beta V gene segment behaved as functional or pseudogenic, an earlier analysis of some 570 of the donors relied on high-throughput TCR beta sequencing. The study combined high-throughput TCR immunosequencing, statistical association of individual TCRs with disease status, and machine learning to predict cytomegalovirus infection status. Four or five DR-DQ haplotypes were treated as single units for association and clustering because of strong linkage in the cohort. A later genetic analysis used genome-wide SNP genotypes for about three fifths of the 666 donors, treating that subset as a discovery cohort. HLA typing included class I and class II loci at four-digit resolution. The study aimed to test whether signatures of past pathogen exposure could be identified by cataloging public T cell receptors. Every discovery cohort repertoire had been produced on one sequencing platform. Around 320 gigabases of sequencing data and 80 million or so unique TCR sequences were included in an early release covering 500 to 750 HLA-typed donors. Donor age, sex, ethnicity and CMV serostatus were compiled together with the repertoire data. Of the roughly 400 genotyped donors, about 84% fell in the genetic ancestry cluster associated with self-reported Caucasian donors. Typing coverage varied by locus: 629-630 donors for A, B, C, DRB1 and DQB1; roughly 510 for DQA1; more than 600 for DPA1; roughly 470 for DPB1. Rather than drawing on any new phenotypic data, the later analysis identified candidate immune exposures from TCR beta sequences and the way those sequences occurred across donors.

Overall study outcomes, separate from this receptor: In a later analysis, most CMV-associated TCR beta chains were found to appear HLA-restricted, with HLA associations seemingly driven largely by CMV exposure. The earlier analysis of 450 to 700 of the donors excluded 15 to 20 rarely observed V segments, including chromosome 9 orphons, because counts were too low. A later analysis found that HLA-associated TCR beta chains were more clonally expanded and had lower generation probabilities than equally common non-associated chains. For the cohort, immune exposure information was limited to CMV serostatus. Sequencing depth was assumed to be roughly uniform across donors in the presence/absence analyses, though that assumption may not hold. A later analysis reported that several top co-occurrence clusters appeared linked to parvovirus B19, influenza, CMV and Epstein-Barr virus. Because HLA typing was missing for some donors at each locus, association tests included only the typed subset. Most TCR sequences were observed very rarely across donors, whereas some public TCRs were present in many individuals. The 87-base-pair reads could not distinguish some IMGT-functional V segments, including TRBV6-2 and TRBV6-3, so those segments were excluded. The study listed 150 to 200 TCR beta chains as associated with cytomegalovirus. Strong co-occurrence of HLA alleles, especially DR and DQ, made assigning TCR associations to individual alleles difficult. A group of highly shared sequence variants was considered likely to be a technical artifact of the sequencing pipeline. In a later genetic analysis, a missense DCLRE1C variant was associated with V-gene and J-gene trimming of TCR beta chains, and the association was replicated in an independent cohort. In a later analysis, the rate of TCR association differed among HLA loci, with DRB1 alleles having the most associated TCRs and HLA-C alleles having the fewest. It was suggested by the authors that the approach could potentially be generalized to other disease states and immunological phenotypes. An earlier analysis of approximately 540 of the donors showed that most TCR beta V segments appeared in productive rearrangements either about 87% or about 30% of the time, which broadly matched IMGT annotations. In both the original and validation cohorts, the classifier was reported to diagnose cytomegalovirus status with high specificity and sensitivity. Correlated functional status among segregating V segments might be attributable to linkage disequilibrium, but an unknown experimental factor could not be ruled out. A further reported finding was that TCR beta sequences accurately predicted the HLA-A and HLA-B alleles for most subjects in the first cohort. Only TCR beta chains were sequenced in this cohort, and the absence of alpha or paired-chain data limited detectable features. A later analysis associated some 17,000 TCR beta sequences with specific HLA alleles at a false discovery rate of 0.05. In a later genetic analysis, fewer N-insertions in productive TCRs were reported among donors in an Asian-associated ancestry cluster than the approximately 630-donor mean. In vitro tests confirmed that three of the cytomegalovirus-associated TCR beta chains recognize cytomegalovirus antigens.

For this clone: No cognate antigen has been identified for it. No much larger clone is present one base from it, and per-base qualities are unavailable.

CDR1 and CDR2 were assigned from the germline V gene as SGHTA and FQGNSA. A distance of 11 bases separates the germline ends of V and J, which lose 2 bases and 9 bases respectively. Including the terminal cysteine and phenylalanine, the CDR3 comprises 14 residues. The kept DNA is CDR3 alone, 42 bases in frame from the first base. The library was produced with the immunoSEQ multiplex PCR assay. The multiplex PCR relied on a mix of 60 forward primers for TCR Vbeta segments and 13 reverse primers for TCR Jbeta segments. A multiplex PCR assay on genomic DNA amplified the CDR3 region of rearranged TCR beta genes. The Illumina HiSeq System was used to sequence the amplified TCR beta libraries as 87-base-pair reads. The paper's processing steps were these. In a later analysis, tens of millions of unique TCR beta chains were counted across the 650 to 700 repertoires, and about 9.9 million of these chains were shared by at least two donors. Raw reads were error-corrected and collapsed into unique sequences with a nearest-neighbor algorithm that merged closely related sequences to remove PCR and sequencing errors. To assign V, D and J gene segments, CDR3 sequences were aligned to IMGT reference sequences. Each retained sequence needed at least a six-nucleotide match to both a V gene segment and a J gene segment. A rearrangement counted as productive if the CDR3 had no stop codons and remained in frame with V and J, and every other rearrangement counted as non-productive. Following IMGT convention, CDR3 was defined as the stretch from the second conserved V-encoded cysteine up to the conserved J-encoded phenylalanine. Sequences without an unambiguous match to a single V gene segment were excluded from the earlier analysis of 450 to 650 of the donors. In an earlier analysis of 587 of the donors, a V segment was called functional when productive rearrangements were above 56.7%, and segregating when the standard deviation between donors exceeded 5%. A statistical classification framework was built for diagnosing cytomegalovirus status from the catalog of TCR beta chain sequences. A later analysis assigned V and J genes by comparing TCR nucleotide sequences with IMGT/GENE-DB human TR gene sequences. Using the TCRdist pipeline, a later analysis assigned CDR3 sequences along with most-parsimonious VDJ recombination scenarios. A later analysis defined each TCR beta chain by its CDR3 amino acid sequence plus V-gene family, and excluded reads lacking a unique V-gene family. A later analysis removed over 500 highly shared, low-generation-probability nucleotide sequences to deal with suspected cross-contamination and a sequencing artifact. In a later analysis, a clonal expansion index for each public chain was calculated from normalized within-repertoire ranks of inferred template counts. Generation probabilities in a later analysis came from a VDJ recombination model fitted to out-of-frame rearrangements, and those results were checked against IGoR. Hypergeometric tests were used in a later analysis to score TCR-TCR, TCR-HLA and TCR-CMV co-occurrence, with a repertoire-size bias correction applied to the TCR pairs. In a later analysis, false discovery rates were estimated by permuting HLA or CMV assignments 20 times. In a later analysis, co-occurring TCRs were grouped with DBSCAN, and TCRdist sequence similarity was added when clustering was performed within HLA-allele-positive subsets. Co-occurrence clustering excluded repertoires with fewer than 30,000 or more than 120,000 public chains, plus five with anomalous nucleotide sharing. Imported from immuneACCESS, the table was reduced by TCRdb to in-frame sequences with V and J called. These copies leave out some clones; in studies compared against another copy, an unresolved V gene accounts for under half, and the cause of the remainder is not known. V and J calls and clone size are given by that table; D and trimming were obtained from the DNA. This sample lists around 200,000 clones; around 89% were detected once. 1% of the sample lies in the top ten.

The cohort consisted of hundreds of healthy bone marrow donors. Cohort members were all nominally healthy when sampled, although unrecorded immune exposures were likely present. The donor tested CMV seronegative and was one of the 352 seronegative cohort members. A peripheral blood sample was collected from each donor, and TCR beta sequencing was performed on peripheral blood mononuclear cells. The Qiagen DNeasy Blood Extraction Kit was used to extract genomic DNA from the blood cell samples. The sample taken for sequencing was PBMCs. This receptor was obtained from a young woman in good health and CMV-seronegative. Recombination connected TRBV7-2 to TRBJ1-6; the D gene is perhaps TRBD1, from 5 matching bases. The bases read TGTGCCAGCAGCTTACTAGGGGTTAGTTCACCCCTCCACTTT. This codes for CASSLLGVSSPLHF.